The 25 T cell receptor beta chains given below trace back to one sample, sequenced in a study of blood T cells in healthy people across ages. The second PCR ran roughly 7 to 12 cycles with a sample-barcoded 5' primer and J-beta primers. TCRdb reanalysed the 5' RACE reads using MiXCR and keeps one entry per CDR3 protein. Of around 800,000 distinct CDR3 sequences in the sample, about a quarter were seen once. A further study also used this sample, focusing on T cells of mothers and their children.

Source material: blood. Receptor source: a boy younger than 18 in good health.

Only one count was recorded for this clonotype. This chain connects TRBV10-3 to TRBJ2-5; 8 bases line up with TRBD2. Germline assignment: CDR1 ENHRY and CDR2 SYGVKD. There are 15 residues in the CDR3. V was clipped by 4 bases and J by 5 bases; unmatched bases: 9. CDR3 DNA: TGTGCCATCAGTGGAGGTAGCGGGGTGCGGGAGACCCAGTACTTC. Translated: CAISGGSGVRETQYF.

The chain recombines TRBV29-1 with TRBJ2-1; maybe TRBD2 (5 bases). The germline gives CDR1 SQVTM, CDR2 ANQGSEA. Trimming shortened V by 8 bases and J by 4 bases, and 21 bases separated the two germline ends. The CDR3 is 15 amino acids. CDR3: CSLVRLQSGYNEQFF. The CDR3 nucleotides are TGCAGCCTCGTGCGACTCCAAAGCGGATACAATGAGCAGTTCTTC.

This chain connects TRBV13 to TRBJ2-2, with a weak D call TRBD1 (6 bases). The germline gives CDR1 PRHDT, CDR2 FYEKMQ (reference sequence). This CDR3 has 14 residues. Trimming left V 8 bases short and J 5 bases short, with 15 bases between. DNA of the CDR3: TGTGCCAGCGGCTCGGAAGGGGGTACCGGGGAGCTGTTTTTT. Translation: CASGSEGGTGELFF.

The chain joins TRBV27 to TRBJ1-2; 9 bases are a match to TRBD1. The V segment lost 6 bases and the J segment 7 bases; nucleotides outside the gene matches: 9. This CDR3 has 14 amino acids. Germline V gene sequence: CDR1 MNHEY, CDR2 SMNVEV (reference sequence). CDR3 protein: CASSPGQGYGGYTF. The CDR3 region has the DNA TGTGCCAGCAGCCCGGGACAGGGTTATGGTGGCTACACCTTC.

This chain links TRBV7-8 with TRBJ1-5; TRBD1 matches 7 bases. Germline loops: CDR1 SGHVS, CDR2 FQNEAQ. The CDR3 is made up of 15 amino acids. With 6 bases clipped from V and 0 bases from J, the junction kept 5 bases outside the gene matches. CDR3 bases: TGTGCCAGCAGACGACAGGGAGATAGCAATCAGCCCCAGCATTTT. Amino acid sequence: CASRRQGDSNQPQHF.

This clonotype was seen a handful of times. The rearrangement uses TRBV9 and TRBJ2-5, with D tentatively TRBD2 (7 bases). The V end lost 3 bases, the J end lost 4 bases, and 13 bases lay between the germline ends. This CDR3 comprises 14 residues. The germline V gene encodes CDR1 SGDLS and CDR2 YYNGEE. The CDR3 sequence is CASSAGGLIETQYF. The CDR3 bases are TGTGCCAGCAGCGCGGGGGGCCTCATAGAGACCCAGTACTTC.

In its sample, this clonotype was seen a few times. This chain connects TRBV6-1 to TRBJ2-5; 9 bases fit TRBD2. Germline assignment: CDR1 MNHNS and CDR2 SASEGT. V was pared by 6 bases and J by 3 bases, with 11 bases of the junction left unmatched. The CDR3 runs to 16 residues. This chain's CDR3 is CASSLPGTSRKETQYF. In DNA form, the CDR3 reads TGTGCCAGCAGCCTTCCCGGGACTAGCAGAAAAGAGACCCAGTACTTC.

This clonotype has just a few counts. The V call is TRBV20-1, the J call TRBJ2-5; D is undetermined. The DNA end favors TRBJ2-7, so the J call may be wrong. The CDR3 is 14 amino acids. CDR1 and CDR2 from the germline V gene are DFQATT and SNEGSKA (reference sequence). As DNA, the CDR3 is TGCAGTGCAATGGATCCCCAGGCCTCCTACGAGCAGTACTTC. Translating it yields CSAMDPQASYEQYF.

The chain combines TRBV12-3 or TRBV12-4 with TRBJ1-1, with 7 bases fitting TRBD1. CDR3 size: 15 residues. V shed 3 bases, J shed 3 bases, and the junction held 7 bases outside the gene matches. CDR3 nucleotide sequence: TGTGCCAGCAGTTTGACAGGGAAGGAAGACACTGAAGCTTTCTTT. It translates to CASSLTGKEDTEAFF.

The V and J genes are TRBV5-1 and TRBJ1-1, with D tentatively TRBD1 (5 bases). Germline loops: CDR1 SGHRS, CDR2 YFSETQ. This CDR3 has 13 amino acids. Deletions cut 0 bases from V and 6 bases from J, with 9 bases between. The CDR3 DNA follows: TGCGCCAGCAGCTTGGTCGGGGGGGCTGAAGCTTTCTTT. Protein: CASSLVGGAEAFF.

This clonotype came up once. V and J are TRBV12-3 or TRBV12-4 and TRBJ1-2; D gene unclear. V was shortened by 7 bases and J by 2 bases, with 20 bases between the two germline ends. The CDR3 has 16 amino acids. CDR3 in amino acids: CASKVGRKLQNYGYTF. The CDR3 DNA reads TGTGCCAGCAAGGTGGGCAGGAAGCTTCAGAACTATGGCTACACCTTC.

This chain links TRBV5-1 with TRBJ1-4; 7 nucleotides agree with TRBD1. The V and J ends lost 6 bases and 8 bases, in that order; junction bases with no gene match: 7. CDR1 is SGHRS and CDR2 is YFSETQ in the germline V gene. This CDR3 has 13 amino acids. Written as DNA, the CDR3 is TGCGCCAGCATTCAGGGGGAAGCAGAAAAACTGTTTTTT. Amino acid sequence: CASIQGEAEKLFF.

The chain combines TRBV7-2 with TRBJ2-1; TRBD2 agrees at 10 bases. CDR3 length: 15 residues. CDR1 SGHTA and CDR2 FQGNSA come from the germline V gene. V shed 2 bases and J 3 bases; nucleotides not matched to a gene: 1. CDR3 nucleotides: TGTGCCAGCAGCTTAACTAGCGGGAACTACAATGAGCAGTTCTTC. Its translation is CASSLTSGNYNEQFF.

This clonotype was picked up many times. The chain recombines TRBV12-3 or TRBV12-4 with TRBJ2-3, with D unclear. This CDR3 comprises 14 residues. Trimming stripped 3 bases from V and 2 bases from J, with 9 bases between. This CDR3 is CASSLVGPTDTQYF. In nucleotides, the CDR3 is TGTGCCAGCAGTTTGGTAGGGCCCACAGATACGCAGTATTTT.

This clonotype was counted a few times. The genes are TRBV6-6 and TRBJ1-4; D is ambiguous. Germline lookup yields CDR1 MNHNY and CDR2 SVGAGI (reference sequence). V shed 3 bases and J shed 8 bases, with 19 bases lying between them. CDR3 size: 16 residues. The CDR3 DNA follows: TGTGCCAGCAGTTATCGGGTTGGCCTCGTAGGAGAAAAACTGTTTTTT. Translating it yields CASSYRVGLVGEKLFF.

The rearrangement uses TRBV6-5 and TRBJ1-2; D not certain. The CDR3 is 14 amino acids. With 0 bases removed from V and 8 bases from J, the gap between germline ends came to 13 bases. CDR1 and CDR2 (germline): MNHEY, SVGAGI. The CDR3 DNA is TGTGCCAGCAGTTACTCGGTCCAATTGGGGGGCTACACCTTC. Its protein product is CASSYSVQLGGYTF.

Only a few counts were recorded for this clonotype. The chain has TRBV3-1 and TRBJ1-1; tentative D call: TRBD1 (6 bases). In germline, CDR1 is LGHDT, CDR2 YNNKEL (reference sequence). Trimming left V 2 bases short and J 1 base short, with 11 bases between. The CDR3 is 15 residues long. CDR3 amino acids: CASSQQGRGNTEAFF. CDR3 nucleotide sequence: TGTGCCAGCAGCCAACAGGGGCGCGGGAACACTGAAGCTTTCTTT. The whole variable domain, filled in from reference TRBV3-1 and TRBJ1-1, reads DTAVSQTPKYLVTQMGNDKSIKCEQNLGHDTMYWYKQDSKKFLKIMFSYNNKELIINETVPNRFSPKSPDKAHLNLHINSLELGDSAVYFCASSQQGRGNTEAFFGQGTRLTVV.

This clonotype turned up a few times. CDR3 amino acids: CASRGTGGEQFF. In DNA form, the CDR3 reads TGTGCCAGCAGGGGAACAGGGGGTGAGCAGTTCTTC. The V call is TRBV6-6, the J call TRBJ2-1; 8 nucleotides agree with TRBD1. V lost 6 bases and J lost 9; bases outside the gene matches: 4. The CDR3 length is 12 residues. The germline CDR1 and CDR2 sequences are MNHNY and SVGAGI (reference sequence).

This clonotype was seen a few times. This rearrangement joins TRBV2 to TRBJ2-5; 11 nucleotides agree with TRBD2. The assigned J gene may be wrong: the sequence end matches TRBJ2-7 better. Germline loops: CDR1 SNHLY, CDR2 FYNNEI. The CDR3 is 16 amino acids. CDR3 bases: TGTGCCAGCAGTGAAGCGCTAGCGGGGGGACTCTACGAGCAGTACTTC. It translates to CASSEALAGGLYEQYF.

The chain uses TRBV28 and TRBJ1-4; 8 bases align to TRBD1. Germline CDR1 is MDHEN and CDR2 is SYDVKM. The V segment lost 6 bases and the J segment 7 bases; nucleotides outside the gene matches: 4. This CDR3 is built from 13 residues. CDR3 bases: TGTGCCAGCAGGGCAGGGGGCGTTGAAAAACTGTTTTTT. It yields the protein CASRAGGVEKLFF.

The chain has TRBV12-3 or TRBV12-4 and TRBJ1-1; 11 bases fit TRBD1. CDR3 length: 14 amino acids. J lost 4 bases, V lost 5 bases, and 3 bases had no gene match. The CDR3 bases are TGTGCCAGCAGTGGACAGGGGGCGGGCACTGAAGCTTTCTTT. It specifies CASSGQGAGTEAFF.

This clonotype was observed many times. The V and J genes are TRBV11-2 and TRBJ1-2; D may be TRBD1 (5 bases). The CDR3 consists of 15 residues. V lost 5 bases and J lost 3, with 16 bases in between. Germline CDR1 SGHAT, CDR2 FQNNGV. The CDR3 reads CASSPTAETHYGYTF. The CDR3 nucleotides read TGTGCCAGCAGCCCGACAGCGGAAACGCACTATGGCTACACCTTC. The full variable domain, in which reference TRBV11-2 and TRBJ1-2 provide the parts outside the CDR3, is EAGVAQSPRYKIIEKRQSVAFWCNPISGHATLYWYQQILGQGPKLLIQFQNNGVVDDSQLPKDRFSAERLKGVDSTLKIQPAKLEDSAVYLCASSPTAETHYGYTFGSGTRLTVV.

The CDR3 DNA reads TGTGCTAGTGGTTTGGTACTTGGGGGCATCGACACAGATACGCAGTATTTT. This codes for CASGLVLGGIDTDTQYF. The rearrangement links TRBV12-5 to TRBJ2-3; maybe TRBD1 (6 bases). Trimming took 0 bases from V and 2 from J, leaving 15 bases between them. There are 17 residues in the CDR3. Germline V lookup: CDR1 LGHNT, CDR2 FRNRAP.

This clonotype was picked up many times. The genes are TRBV4-1 and TRBJ1-1; tentatively, D is TRBD1 (5 bases). CDR3 size: 13 residues. V dropped 2 bases and J dropped 7 bases, with 11 bases sitting between them. From germline, CDR1 is MGHRA and CDR2 YSYEKL. The CDR3 DNA sequence: TGCGCCAGCAGCCAAAGGGACGGGGGTGAAGCTTTCTTT. Its protein is CASSQRDGGEAFF.

The table lists this clonotype with a few counts. The chain combines TRBV10-1 with TRBJ2-7, with 8 bases that match TRBD1. Germline V gives CDR1 WNHNN, CDR2 SYGVQD (reference sequence). CDR3 size: 15 residues. V lost 5 bases, J lost 2 bases, and 8 bases stayed unmatched. The CDR3 reads CASSRQGQGPYEQYF. The CDR3 coding sequence is TGCGCCAGCAGTAGACAGGGGCAAGGACCCTACGAGCAGTACTTC.